Below, 14 T cell receptor beta chains from the same sample are listed, as sequenced in a study of T cell responses to AZD1222 COVID-19 vaccine. The assay was immunoSEQ multiplex PCR, and TCRdb's table has in-frame clones only and misses some. Among 150,000 or so clones listed, roughly 89% were seen once. Here the sequenced sample was peripheral blood, taken on day 0 of AZD1222 vaccination. The receptors derive from an adult in good health.

The V and J genes are TRBV27 and TRBJ1-5, with 10 bases identical to TRBD1. The CDR3 is 14 amino acids. CDR1 is MNHEY and CDR2 is SMNVEV in the germline V gene (reference sequence). Losses at the gene ends were 6 bases for V and 5 bases for J; bases not matched to a gene: 4. CDR3 nucleotide sequence: TGTGCCAGCAGGGTGGGACAGGGGCATCAGCCCCAGCATTTT. It yields the protein CASRVGQGHQPQHF.

The V call is TRBV29-1, the J call TRBJ2-2; no clear D. The germline V gene encodes CDR1 SQVTM and CDR2 ANQGSEA. The CDR3 contains 14 residues. Trimming took 7 bases from V and 0 from J, leaving 12 bases between them. For the CDR3, the DNA is TGCAGCGCTGGGTGGCAAGCGAACACCGGGGAGCTGTTTTTT. The encoded protein is CSAGWQANTGELFF.

The chain couples TRBV23-1 to TRBJ2-4, with 13 positions matching TRBD2. TRBV23-1 is placed among ORFs of uncertain function. V shed 9 bases, J shed 0 bases, and the junction held 11 bases outside the gene matches. This CDR3 region has 18 residues. The DNA for the CDR3 is TGCGCCAGAAACGCCGGGACTAGCGGGGTTCTAGCCAAAAACATTCAGTACTTC. Translated: CARNAGTSGVLAKNIQYF.

The chain employs TRBV10-2 and TRBJ1-5; no clear D. This CDR3 comprises 12 residues. The germline V gene encodes CDR1 WSHSY and CDR2 SAAADI. Trimming stripped 1 base from V and 5 bases from J, with 3 bases between. The CDR3 here is CASSEYDQPQHF. The CDR3 DNA sequence: TGCGCCAGCAGTGAGTATGATCAGCCCCAGCATTTT.

The chain is built from TRBV21-1 and TRBJ2-7; the table assigns TRBD1, which was not confirmed against the DNA. TRBV21-1 has pseudogene status. The CDR3 sequence is 14 residues long. The CDR3 here is CASSNRQSSYEQYF. CDR3 bases: TGTGCCAGCAGCAACCGACAAAGCTCCTACGAGCAGTACTTC.

The chain employs TRBV10-3 and TRBJ2-2, with 12 bases fitting TRBD2. V gave up 3 bases and J gave up 3 bases; unmatched junction bases: 2. Germline V gene data show CDR1 as ENHRY and CDR2 as SYGVKD. This CDR3 is built from 16 residues. This CDR3 is CAISDPSGGDTGELFF. DNA for the CDR3: TGTGCCATCAGTGATCCTAGCGGGGGGGACACCGGGGAGCTGTTTTTT.

The V call is TRBV2, the J call TRBJ2-7, with 10 bases aligning to TRBD1. The CDR3 sequence is 14 residues long. Trimming removed 8 bases from V and 5 bases from J; junction bases left unmatched: 9. CDR1 SNHLY and CDR2 FYNNEI come from the germline V gene. The CDR3 loop is CASRRDRGSHEQYF. CDR3 coding DNA: TGTGCCAGCCGAAGGGACAGGGGTTCCCACGAGCAGTACTTC.

The chain combines TRBV7-2 with TRBJ1-2; TRBD1 matches 7 bases. The CDR3 sequence is 13 residues long. Germline loops: CDR1 SGHTA, CDR2 FQGNSA. J lost 7 bases, V lost 5 bases, and 7 bases had no gene match. CDR3 DNA: TGTGCCAGCAGCCTCGAGGGGGCTGGTGGCTACACCTTC. Protein product: CASSLEGAGGYTF.

The V and J genes are TRBV7-9 and TRBJ1-3; no firm D call. Trimming cost V 8 bases and J 1 base, with 15 bases left between them. The CDR3 spans 15 residues. Germline V gene lookup returns CDR1 SEHNR and CDR2 FQNEAQ (reference sequence). The CDR3 DNA is TGTGCCAGCGACCCGGCAGGAGGATCTGGAAACACCATATATTTT. Translation gives CASDPAGGSGNTIYF.

The rearrangement uses TRBV6-2 or TRBV6-3 and TRBJ2-5; TRBD1 aligns across 8 bases. Unmatched junction bases numbered 11, after V lost 2 bases and J lost 3 bases. Germline loops: CDR1 MNHEY, CDR2 SVGEGT. The CDR3 loop spans 17 amino acids. CDR3: CASSYIGQGAFEETQYF. CDR3 DNA: TGTGCCAGCAGTTACATCGGGCAGGGGGCATTTGAAGAGACCCAGTACTTC.

The chain uses TRBV4-1 and TRBJ1-1, with 10 bases matching TRBD1. Germline V gene sequence: CDR1 MGHRA, CDR2 YSYEKL. This CDR3 has 18 residues. The trim removed 4 bases at V and 4 bases at J, leaving 15 bases unmatched. The CDR3 sequence is CASSLSIPGQGVVTEAFF. DNA of the CDR3: TGCGCCAGCAGCCTTTCAATTCCCGGACAGGGGGTCGTCACTGAAGCTTTCTTT.

The rearrangement links TRBV18 to TRBJ1-4; no definite D call. This CDR3 contains 17 residues. CDR1 and CDR2 (germline): KGHSH, LQKENI. Trimming pared 3 bases from V and 0 bases from J, leaving 14 bases between. This chain's CDR3 is CASSPDGFLSTNEKLFF. CDR3 DNA: TGTGCCAGCTCACCGGATGGCTTCTTGTCAACTAATGAAAAACTGTTTTTT. Full variable domain (rest looked up from reference TRBV18 and TRBJ1-4): NAGVMQNPRHLVRRRGQEARLRCSPMKGHSHVYWYRQLPEEGLKFMVYLQKENIIDESGMPKERFSAEFPKEGPSILRIQQVVRGDSAAYFCASSPDGFLSTNEKLFFGSGTQLSVL.

The J gene is TRBJ1-1, the V gene TRBV30; D not certain. Trimming stripped 2 bases from V and 7 bases from J, with 11 bases between. The germline V gene encodes CDR1 GTSNPN and CDR2 SVGIG (reference sequence). This CDR3 has 12 residues. The CDR3 DNA sequence: TGTGCCTGGAGTTCCCCGCAGGATGAAGCTTTCTTT. Translation: CAWSSPQDEAFF.

This chain links TRBV5-8 with TRBJ1-3; 7 bases map to TRBD1. This CDR3 has 15 amino acids. J gave up 3 bases and V 3 bases, and 6 bases lay outside the gene matches. In germline, CDR1 is SGHTS, CDR2 YDEGEE. The CDR3, as DNA: TGTGCCAGCAGCTCTAACAGGGACAGTGGAAACACCATATATTTT. This gives the protein CASSSNRDSGNTIYF.